This TCR beta chain originates from a study of cytomegalovirus exposure and HLA in healthy donors. Sequencing was performed with immunoSEQ multiplex PCR; in TCRdb, only in-frame clones are kept and a portion is missing. This sample carries about 110,000 clones, roughly 89% of them seen once, and the ten largest clones take about 1.9%. The CDR3 is 13 residues long. Germline values: CDR1 MGHDK, CDR2 SYGVNS. Trimming took off 6 bases at V and 3 bases at J, with 12 bases between the two ends. This rearrangement joins TRBV25-1 to TRBJ2-7; D perhaps matches TRBD2 (7 bases). Input material: PBMCs. This sequence was found in a woman between 18 and 29 years old in good health and CMV-seronegative. DNA for the CDR3: TGTGCCAGCAGCGAGGGGGGGTACTACGAGCAGTACTTC. It translates to CASSEGGYYEQYF.